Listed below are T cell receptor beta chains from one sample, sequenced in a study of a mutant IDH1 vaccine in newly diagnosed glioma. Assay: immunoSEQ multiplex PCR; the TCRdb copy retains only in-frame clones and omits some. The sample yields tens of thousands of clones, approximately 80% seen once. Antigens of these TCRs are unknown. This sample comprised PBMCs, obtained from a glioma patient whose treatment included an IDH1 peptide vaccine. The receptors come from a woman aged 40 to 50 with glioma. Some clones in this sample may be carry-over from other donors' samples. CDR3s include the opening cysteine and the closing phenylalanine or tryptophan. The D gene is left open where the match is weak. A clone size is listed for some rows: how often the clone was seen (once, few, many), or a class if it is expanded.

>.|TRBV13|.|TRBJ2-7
CASSKASWGKYEQYF
TGTGCCAGCAGCAAAGCTAGTTGGGGGAAATACGAGCAGTACTTC
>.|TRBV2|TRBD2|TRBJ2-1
CASILGGGLAGTNEQFF
TGTGCCAGCATTCTGGGCGGAGGCCTAGCGGGGACCAATGAGCAGTTCTTC
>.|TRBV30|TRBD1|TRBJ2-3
CAWRGTGPTQYF
TGTGCCTGGAGGGGGACAGGGCCAACGCAGTATTTT
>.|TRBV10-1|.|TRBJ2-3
CASSGGSDGDTQYF
TGCGCCAGCAGTGGGGGGTCTGATGGAGATACGCAGTATTTT
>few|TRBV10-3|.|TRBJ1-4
CAISEGQFAEKLFF
TGTGCCATCAGTGAGGGACAGTTTGCTGAAAAACTGTTTTTT
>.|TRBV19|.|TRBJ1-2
CASSPGGIYYGYTF
TGTGCCAGTAGTCCCGGGGGCATCTACTATGGCTACACCTTC
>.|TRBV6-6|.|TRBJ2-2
CASRLTEGGELFF
TGTGCCAGCAGACTAACCGAGGGCGGGGAGCTGTTTTTT
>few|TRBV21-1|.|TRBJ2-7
CASSNTGDIYEQYF
TGTGCCAGCAGCAACACTGGGGATATCTACGAGCAGTACTTC
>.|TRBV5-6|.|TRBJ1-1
CASSLGSVMNTEAFF
TGTGCCAGCAGCTTGGGATCAGTCATGAACACTGAAGCTTTCTTT
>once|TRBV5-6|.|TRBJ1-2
CASSSQSGYGYTF
TGTGCCAGCAGCTCACAGTCCGGGTATGGCTACACCTTC
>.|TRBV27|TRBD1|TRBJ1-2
CASSLVGQSYGYTF
TGTGCCAGCAGTTTAGTGGGACAGTCCTATGGCTACACCTTC